The clone carrying this T cell receptor beta chain was recorded at least ten times. The CDR3 is 14 residues long. Germline assignment: CDR1 SNHLY and CDR2 FYNNEI. Trimming took off 0 bases at V and 5 bases at J, with 8 bases between the two ends. The data were taken from a study of response to subunit inactivated influenza vaccine. Each CDR3 protein gets one entry after TCRdb re-called the RT-PCR reads with MiXCR. Of roughly 650,000 distinct CDR3 sequences listed, about 14% are singletons. This rearrangement joins TRBV2 to TRBJ2-4, with D hard to call. The sequences come from PBMCs from blood, collected less than 15 days before vaccination. This receptor was obtained from a man aged 50-59 years who received an inactivated influenza vaccine. The CDR3, as DNA: TGTGCCAGCAGTGAAGCGGACGGAGAAAACATTCAGTACTTC. This gives the protein CASSEADGENIQYF.